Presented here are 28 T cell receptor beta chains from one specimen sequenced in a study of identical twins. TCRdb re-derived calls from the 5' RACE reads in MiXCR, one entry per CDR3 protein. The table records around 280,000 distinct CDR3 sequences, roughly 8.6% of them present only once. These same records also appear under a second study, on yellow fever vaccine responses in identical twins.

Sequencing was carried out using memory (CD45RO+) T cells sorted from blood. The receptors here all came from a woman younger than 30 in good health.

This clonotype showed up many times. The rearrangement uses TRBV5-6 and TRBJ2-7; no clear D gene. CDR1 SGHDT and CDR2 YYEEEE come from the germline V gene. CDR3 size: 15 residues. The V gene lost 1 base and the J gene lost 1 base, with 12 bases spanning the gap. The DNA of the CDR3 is TGTGCCAGCAGCTTGTACGGGCTAGTTTCCTACGAGCAGTACTTC. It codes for CASSLYGLVSYEQYF.

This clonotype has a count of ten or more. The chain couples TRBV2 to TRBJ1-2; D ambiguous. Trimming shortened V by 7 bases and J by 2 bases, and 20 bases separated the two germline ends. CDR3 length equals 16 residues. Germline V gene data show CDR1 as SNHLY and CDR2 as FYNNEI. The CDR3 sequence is CASNPRRTYDNYGYTF. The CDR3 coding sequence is TGTGCCAGCAACCCCAGGCGCACCTATGACAACTATGGCTACACCTTC.

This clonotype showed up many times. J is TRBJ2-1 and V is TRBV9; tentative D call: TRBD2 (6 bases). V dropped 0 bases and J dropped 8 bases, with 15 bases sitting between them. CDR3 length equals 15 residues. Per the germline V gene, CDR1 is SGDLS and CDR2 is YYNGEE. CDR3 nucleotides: TGTGCCAGCAGCGTAGTTGGTAGCGGTGGGGATGAGCAGTTCTTC. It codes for CASSVVGSGGDEQFF. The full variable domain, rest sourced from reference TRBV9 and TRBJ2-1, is DSGVTQTPKHLITATGQRVTLRCSPRSGDLSVYWYQQSLDQGLQFLIQYYNGEERAKGNILERFSAQQFPDLHSELNLSSLELGDSALYFCASSVVGSGGDEQFFGPGTRLTVL.

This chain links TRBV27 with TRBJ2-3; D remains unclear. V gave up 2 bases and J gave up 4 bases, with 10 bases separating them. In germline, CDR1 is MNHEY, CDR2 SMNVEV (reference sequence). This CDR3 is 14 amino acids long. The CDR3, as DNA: TGTGCCAGCAGTTTAGTAGACGAGGCAGATACGCAGTATTTT. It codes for CASSLVDEADTQYF.

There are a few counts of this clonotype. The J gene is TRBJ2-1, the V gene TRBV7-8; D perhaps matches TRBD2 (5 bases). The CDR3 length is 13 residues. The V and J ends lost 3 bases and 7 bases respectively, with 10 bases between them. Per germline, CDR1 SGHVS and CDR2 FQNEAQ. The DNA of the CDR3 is TGTGCCAGCAGCTTCATAAGGGAGAATGAGCAGTTCTTC. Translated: CASSFIRENEQFF.

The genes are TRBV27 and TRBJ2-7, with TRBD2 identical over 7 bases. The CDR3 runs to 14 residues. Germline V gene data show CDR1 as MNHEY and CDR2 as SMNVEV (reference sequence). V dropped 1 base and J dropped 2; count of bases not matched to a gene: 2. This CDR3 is CASSLLGGAYEQYF. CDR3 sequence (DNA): TGTGCCAGCAGTTTATTGGGGGGGGCCTACGAGCAGTACTTC.

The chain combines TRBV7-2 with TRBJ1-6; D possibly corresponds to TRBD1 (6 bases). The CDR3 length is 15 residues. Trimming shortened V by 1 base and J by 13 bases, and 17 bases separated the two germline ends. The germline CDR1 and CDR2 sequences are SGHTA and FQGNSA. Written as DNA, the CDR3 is TGTGCCAGCAGCTTAGACAGGGCTGCGGGGGTGCCCCTCCACTTT. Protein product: CASSLDRAAGVPLHF.

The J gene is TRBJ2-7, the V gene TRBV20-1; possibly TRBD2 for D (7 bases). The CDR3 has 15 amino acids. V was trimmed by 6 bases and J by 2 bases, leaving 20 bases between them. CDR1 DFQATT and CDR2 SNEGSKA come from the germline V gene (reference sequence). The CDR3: CSARGGQGLPYEQYV. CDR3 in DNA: TGCAGTGCCAGGGGAGGGCAGGGACTACCCTACGAGCAGTACGTC.

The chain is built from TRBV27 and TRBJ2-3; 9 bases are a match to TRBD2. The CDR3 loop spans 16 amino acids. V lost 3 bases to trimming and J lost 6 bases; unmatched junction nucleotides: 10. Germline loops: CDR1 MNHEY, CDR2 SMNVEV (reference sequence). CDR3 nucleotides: TGTGCCAGCAGTTTGATTGGCGGGAGGGCCAGGGATACGCAGTATTTT. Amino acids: CASSLIGGRARDTQYF.

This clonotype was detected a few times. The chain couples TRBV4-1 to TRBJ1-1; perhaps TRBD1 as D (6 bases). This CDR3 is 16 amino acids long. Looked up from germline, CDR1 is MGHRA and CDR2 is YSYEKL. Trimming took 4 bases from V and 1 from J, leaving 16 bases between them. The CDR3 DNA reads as TGCGCCAGCAGCCGTCTTTCCGGGACACAGAACACTGAAGCTTTCTTT. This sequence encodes CASSRLSGTQNTEAFF.

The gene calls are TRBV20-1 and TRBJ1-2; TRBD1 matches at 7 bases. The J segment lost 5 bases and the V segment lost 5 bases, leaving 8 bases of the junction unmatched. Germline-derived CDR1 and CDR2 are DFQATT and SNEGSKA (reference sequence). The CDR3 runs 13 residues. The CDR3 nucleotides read TGCAGTGCTGGGTCGACAGGGTCATATGGCTACACCTTC. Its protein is CSAGSTGSYGYTF.

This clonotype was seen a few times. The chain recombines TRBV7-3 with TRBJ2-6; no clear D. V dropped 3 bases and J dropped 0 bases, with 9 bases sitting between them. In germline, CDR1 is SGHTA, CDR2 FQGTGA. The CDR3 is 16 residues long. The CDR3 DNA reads TGTGCCAGCAGCTTGATAGGGTCCTCTGGGGCCAACGTCCTGACTTTC. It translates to CASSLIGSSGANVLTF.

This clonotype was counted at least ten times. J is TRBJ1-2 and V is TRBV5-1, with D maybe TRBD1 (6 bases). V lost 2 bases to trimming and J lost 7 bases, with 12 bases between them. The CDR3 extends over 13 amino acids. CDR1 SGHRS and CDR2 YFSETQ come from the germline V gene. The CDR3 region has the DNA TGCGCCAGCAGCTTTTTACAGGGTGCTGGCTACACCTTC. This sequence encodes CASSFLQGAGYTF. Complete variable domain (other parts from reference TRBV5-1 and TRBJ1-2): KAGVTQTPRYLIKTRGQQVTLSCSPISGHRSVSWYQQTPGQGLQFLFEYFSETQRNKGNFPGRFSGRQFSNSRSEMNVSTLELGDSALYLCASSFLQGAGYTFGSGTRLTVV.

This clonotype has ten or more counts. The CDR3 region is CSATQGGYEQYV. The CDR3 bases are TGCAGTGCGACCCAAGGGGGCTACGAGCAGTACGTC. The V and J genes are TRBV20-1 and TRBJ2-7; a possible D gene is TRBD1 (6 bases). Germline lookup yields CDR1 DFQATT and CDR2 SNEGSKA (reference sequence). Trimming stripped 6 bases from V and 3 bases from J, with 12 bases between. The CDR3 totals 12 residues.

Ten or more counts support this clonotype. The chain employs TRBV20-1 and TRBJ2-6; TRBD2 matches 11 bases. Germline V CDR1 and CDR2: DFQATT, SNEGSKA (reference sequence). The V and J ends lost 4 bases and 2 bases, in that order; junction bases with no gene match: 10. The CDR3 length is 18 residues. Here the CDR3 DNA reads TGCAGTGCTATCTCTGCGGGACTAGCGGCTCCTGGGGCCAACGTCCTGACTTTC. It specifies CSAISAGLAAPGANVLTF.

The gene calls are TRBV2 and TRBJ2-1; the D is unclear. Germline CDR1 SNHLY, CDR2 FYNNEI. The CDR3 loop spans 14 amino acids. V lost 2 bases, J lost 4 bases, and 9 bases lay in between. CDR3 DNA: TGTGCCAGCAGTGAAAATCTAGGTTACAATGAGCAGTTCTTC. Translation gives CASSENLGYNEQFF.

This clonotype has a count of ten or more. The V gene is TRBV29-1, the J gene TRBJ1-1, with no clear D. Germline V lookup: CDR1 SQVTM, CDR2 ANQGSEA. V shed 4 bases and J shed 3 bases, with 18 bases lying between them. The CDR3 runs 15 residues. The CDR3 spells CSVVTMFGSHTEAFF. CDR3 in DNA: TGCAGCGTTGTGACAATGTTTGGCTCTCACACTGAAGCTTTCTTT. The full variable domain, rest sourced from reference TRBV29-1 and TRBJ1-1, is SAVISQKPSRDICQRGTSLTIQCQVDSQVTMMFWYRQQPGQSLTLIATANQGSEATYESGFVIDKFPISRPNLTFSTLTVSNMSPEDSSIYLCSVVTMFGSHTEAFFGQGTRLTVV.

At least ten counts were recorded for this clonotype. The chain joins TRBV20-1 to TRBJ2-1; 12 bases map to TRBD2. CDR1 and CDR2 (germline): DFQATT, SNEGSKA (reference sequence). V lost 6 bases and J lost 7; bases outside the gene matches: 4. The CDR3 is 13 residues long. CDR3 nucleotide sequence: TGCAGTGCCCGGACTAGCGGGATTAATGAGCAGTTCTTC. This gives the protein CSARTSGINEQFF.

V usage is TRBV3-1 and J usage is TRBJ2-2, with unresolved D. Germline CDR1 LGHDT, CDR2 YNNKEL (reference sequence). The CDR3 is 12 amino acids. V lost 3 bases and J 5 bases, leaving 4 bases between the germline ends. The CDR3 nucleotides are TGTGCCAGCAGCCATTGGACCGGGGAGCTGTTTTTT. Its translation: CASSHWTGELFF.

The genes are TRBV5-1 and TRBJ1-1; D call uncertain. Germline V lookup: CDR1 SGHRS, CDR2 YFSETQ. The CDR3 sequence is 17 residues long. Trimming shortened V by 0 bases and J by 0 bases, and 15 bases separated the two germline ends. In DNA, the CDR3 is TGCGCCAGCAGCTTGGCCAATCAGGCCCCGGTGAACACTGAAGCTTTCTTT. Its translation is CASSLANQAPVNTEAFF.

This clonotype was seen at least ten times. CDR3 loop: CASSVGTQGYLREQYF. DNA for the CDR3: TGTGCCAGCAGCGTAGGTACACAGGGTTATCTCCGCGAGCAGTACTTC. The chain joins TRBV9 to TRBJ2-7; maybe TRBD1 (6 bases). CDR1 is SGDLS and CDR2 is YYNGEE in the germline V gene. Trimming left V 0 bases short and J 6 bases short, with 19 bases between. This CDR3 region has 16 residues.

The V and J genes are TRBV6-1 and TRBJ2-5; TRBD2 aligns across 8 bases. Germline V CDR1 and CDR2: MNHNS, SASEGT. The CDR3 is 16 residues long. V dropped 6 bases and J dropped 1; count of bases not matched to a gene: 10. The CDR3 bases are TGTGCCAGCAGGGTGAGGGCGGGGGGCAGCCAAGAGACCCAGTACTTC. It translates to CASRVRAGGSQETQYF.

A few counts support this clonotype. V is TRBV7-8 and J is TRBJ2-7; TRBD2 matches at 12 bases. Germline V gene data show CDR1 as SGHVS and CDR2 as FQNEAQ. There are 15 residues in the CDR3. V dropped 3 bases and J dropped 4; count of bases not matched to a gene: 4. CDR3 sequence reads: CASSLTSGSVYEQYF. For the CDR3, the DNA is TGTGCCAGCAGCTTGACTAGCGGGAGTGTATACGAGCAGTACTTC. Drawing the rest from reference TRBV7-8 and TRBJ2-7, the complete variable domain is GAGVSQSPRYKVAKRGQDVALRCDPISGHVSLFWYQQALGQGPEFLTYFQNEAQLDKSGLPSDRFFAERPEGSVSTLKIQRTQQEDSAVYLCASSLTSGSVYEQYFGPGTRLTVT.

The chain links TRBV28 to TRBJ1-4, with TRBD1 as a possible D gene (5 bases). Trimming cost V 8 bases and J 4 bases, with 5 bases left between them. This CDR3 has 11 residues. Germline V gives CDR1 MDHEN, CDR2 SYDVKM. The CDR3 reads CASQGNEKLFF. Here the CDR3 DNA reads TGTGCCAGCCAGGGTAATGAAAAACTGTTTTTT.

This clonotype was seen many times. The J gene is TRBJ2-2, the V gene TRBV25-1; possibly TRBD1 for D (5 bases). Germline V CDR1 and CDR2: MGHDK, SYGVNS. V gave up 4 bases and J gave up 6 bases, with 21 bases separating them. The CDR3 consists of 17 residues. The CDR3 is CASSARSGLYMAGELFF. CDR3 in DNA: TGTGCCAGCAGTGCCCGCTCAGGGTTGTATATGGCCGGGGAGCTGTTTTTT.

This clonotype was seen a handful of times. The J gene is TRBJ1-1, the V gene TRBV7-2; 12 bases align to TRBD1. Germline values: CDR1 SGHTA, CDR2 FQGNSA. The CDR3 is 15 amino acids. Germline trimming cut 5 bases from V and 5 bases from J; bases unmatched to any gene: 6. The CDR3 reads CASSPWDRGLTEAFF. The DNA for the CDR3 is TGTGCCAGCAGCCCCTGGGACAGGGGGCTAACTGAAGCTTTCTTT.

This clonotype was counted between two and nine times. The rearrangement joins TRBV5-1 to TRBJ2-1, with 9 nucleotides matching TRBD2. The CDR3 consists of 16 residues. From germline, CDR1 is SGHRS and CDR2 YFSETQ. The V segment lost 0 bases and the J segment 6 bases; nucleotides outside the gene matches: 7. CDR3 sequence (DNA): TGCGCCAGCAGCTTGGGTCTAGCGGGACTGGGCAATGAGCAGTTCTTC. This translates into CASSLGLAGLGNEQFF. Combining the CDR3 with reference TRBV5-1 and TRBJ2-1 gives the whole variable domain KAGVTQTPRYLIKTRGQQVTLSCSPISGHRSVSWYQQTPGQGLQFLFEYFSETQRNKGNFPGRFSGRQFSNSRSEMNVSTLELGDSALYLCASSLGLAGLGNEQFFGPGTRLTVL.

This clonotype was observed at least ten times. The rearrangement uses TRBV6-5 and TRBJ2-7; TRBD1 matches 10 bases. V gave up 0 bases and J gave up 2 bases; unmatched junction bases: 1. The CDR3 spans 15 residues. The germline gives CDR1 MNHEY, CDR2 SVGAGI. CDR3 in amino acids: CASSYSGQGTYEQYF. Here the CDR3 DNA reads TGTGCCAGCAGTTACTCGGGACAGGGGACCTACGAGCAGTACTTC.